A selection of T cell receptor beta chains follows, all from one sample in a study of blood T cell repertoires in COVID-19. Here immunoSEQ multiplex PCR was the method, and the copy in TCRdb shows in-frame clones only, minus some. This sample yields about 160,000 clones, of which approximately 84% are seen a single time; over 5% belongs to the top ten. The sample was peripheral blood. Receptors originate from a woman aged 50 to 60 with COVID-19, enrolled during active disease. Both conserved end residues are part of each CDR3. The order of the fields is D gene, J gene, V gene, clone size, CDR3 DNA, CDR3 protein. D genes are given only for firm matches. Clone size is stated in some rows and not others, as once, few, many or a class when expanded.

.	TRBJ1-4	TRBV27	.	TGTGCCAGCTCTCGGGGGGGGTTCAATGAAAAACTGTTTTTT	CASSRGGFNEKLFF
TRBD2	TRBJ2-2	TRBV7-2	.	TGTGCCAGCAGCTTAATGGCTAGCGGGGGGGCAGGCGGGGAGCTGTTTTTT	CASSLMASGGAGGELFF
TRBD1	TRBJ1-2	TRBV9	.	TGTGCCAGCAGCGTCGGACAGGGGGCAGGGGGCTACACCTTC	CASSVGQGAGGYTF
.	TRBJ2-5	TRBV5-4	.	TGTGCCAGCAGCCCCCTAGGGGGTCGGGAAGAGACCCAGTACTTC	CASSPLGGREETQYF
.	TRBJ2-1	TRBV18	.	TGTGCCAGCTCACCCGCGCAGGGAGGCCTCTACAATGAGCAGTTCTTC	CASSPAQGGLYNEQFF
.	TRBJ2-1	TRBV12-3/TRBV12-4	.	TGTGCCAGCAGTCCCCGACAGTACAATGAGCAGTTCTTC	CASSPRQYNEQFF
.	TRBJ2-7	TRBV19	once	TGTGCCAGTACCCCTACCCCGGGGTCGGTAGAGCAGTACTTC	CASTPTPGSVEQYF
.	TRBJ2-5	TRBV5-5	.	TGTGCCAGCAGCTTGGACTGGCGGGGAGCTCAAGAGACCCAGTACTTC	CASSLDWRGAQETQYF
.	TRBJ2-1	TRBV25-1	.	TGTGCCAGCAGTGAGCCCAGTCCCCATGAGCAGTTCTTC	CASSEPSPHEQFF
TRBD2	TRBJ2-1	TRBV24-1	.	TGTGCCACCAGTGAAGCGCTTAGCGGGGACTCCTACAATGAGCAGTTCTTC	CATSEALSGDSYNEQFF
.	TRBJ2-2	TRBV30	.	TGTGCCTGGGACAGGACAAACACCGGGGAGCTGTTTTTT	CAWDRTNTGELFF
.	TRBJ1-2	TRBV12-3/TRBV12-4	.	TGTGCCAGCAGTTCATCGGACAGATCTGGCTACACCTTC	CASSSSDRSGYTF
.	TRBJ2-7	TRBV5-1	.	TGCGCCAGCAGCTTGTTATCCGGGGGAATCTACGAGCAGTACTTC	CASSLLSGGIYEQYF
.	TRBJ1-4	TRBV6-5	.	TGTGCCAGCAGTTACGGTACAGGGTCAGTTGAAAAACTGTTTTTT	CASSYGTGSVEKLFF
.	TRBJ1-5	TRBV2	.	TGTGCCAGCAGCCTCGACAGCTCCAATCAGCCCCAGCATTTT	CASSLDSSNQPQHF
.	TRBJ2-6	TRBV2	few	TGTGCCAGTCTGAGGGAGAGCTCTGGGGCCAACGTCCTGACTTTC	CASLRESSGANVLTF
TRBD1	TRBJ2-1	TRBV29-1	once	TGCAGCGTTGAAGATCCCAACAGGGGAGATGAGCAGTTCTTC	CSVEDPNRGDEQFF
.	TRBJ1-2	TRBV7-2	.	TGTGCCAGCAGCTTAGCCCATGGTATCAGGCCGGAGAGCGGTGGCTACACCTTC	CASSLAHGIRPESGGYTF
TRBD1	TRBJ1-2	TRBV28	.	TGTGCCAGCAGGGACAGGGTAAGGGGTGGCTACACCTTC	CASRDRVRGGYTF
.	TRBJ1-2	TRBV29-1	.	TGCAGCGTTCTCCAGATCGATGGCTACACCTTC	CSVLQIDGYTF
TRBD2	TRBJ2-2	TRBV4-3	.	TGCGCCAGCAGCCAAGATCTCGTCCAGGGAGGGTACACCGGGGAGCTGTTTTTT	CASSQDLVQGGYTGELFF
TRBD1	TRBJ1-2	TRBV3-1/TRBV3-2	few	TGTGCCAGCAGCCGAGACAGGGTGGTCTATGGCTACACCTTC	CASSRDRVVYGYTF
TRBD2	TRBJ2-5	TRBV3-1/TRBV3-2	.	TGTGCCAGCAGCCAAGAAAAGTGGGTAGCGGGGGTAGAGACCCAGTACTTC	CASSQEKWVAGVETQYF
TRBD1	TRBJ1-1	TRBV18	.	TGTGCCAGCTCAGCGGACAGGGATAGTTTACGCGCTGAAGCTTTCTTT	CASSADRDSLRAEAFF
TRBD1	TRBJ2-7	TRBV6-5	.	TGTGCCAGCAGTACCCCGGGACAGGGGGCGAGGGAGCAGTACTTC	CASSTPGQGAREQYF
.	TRBJ1-5	TRBV19	.	TGTGCCAGTAGTCTAAAACAGGGTGGGGATCAGCCCCAGCATTTT	CASSLKQGGDQPQHF
TRBD1	TRBJ2-1	TRBV19	.	TGTGCCACTAACACCGGGACAGGGGCTTACAATGAGCAGTTCTTC	CATNTGTGAYNEQFF
.	TRBJ1-2	TRBV6-6	.	TGTGCCAGCAGTAGCGGAGCTAACTATGGCTACACCTTC	CASSSGANYGYTF
TRBD2	TRBJ2-1	TRBV19	.	TGTGCCAGTAGTATAGATCTCCAGCGGGGGGTCCACAATGAGCAGTTCTTC	CASSIDLQRGVHNEQFF
.	TRBJ1-1	TRBV19	.	TGTGCCAGTAGTCCTCGGGGGGGCTCCACTGAAGCTTTCTTT	CASSPRGGSTEAFF
.	TRBJ1-3	TRBV7-2	.	TGTGCCAGCAGCTCGGGCTCTGGAAACACCATATATTTT	CASSSGSGNTIYF
.	TRBJ2-5	TRBV7-9	once	TGTGCCAGCAGCATCAGGGTTGGGGAGACCCAGTACTTC	CASSIRVGETQYF
.	TRBJ1-1	TRBV7-9	once	TGTGCCAGCAGCTCCAGGGTGAACACTGAAGCTTTCTTT	CASSSRVNTEAFF
TRBD2	TRBJ2-3	TRBV27	.	TGTGCCAGCAGACGCGGGGGGCTAGCAGACACAGATACGCAGTATTTT	CASRRGGLADTDTQYF
.	TRBJ2-2	TRBV7-9	.	TGTGCCAGCAGCCACATACCGGGTGAGGCCGGGGAGCTGTTTTTT	CASSHIPGEAGELFF
.	TRBJ2-1	TRBV5-1	.	TGCGCCAGCAGCTTGGCCGGGGGAAACAATGAGCAGTTCTTC	CASSLAGGNNEQFF
TRBD1	TRBJ2-6	TRBV15	.	TGTGCCACCAGGGCAACTTTGGACAGGGTTTTCCTAGGGTCTGGGGCCAACGTCCTGACTTTC	CATRATLDRVFLGSGANVLTF
TRBD2	TRBJ2-1	TRBV3-1/TRBV3-2	.	TGTGCCAGCAGCCAAGGGGGGGGTGAGCAGTTCTTC	CASSQGGGEQFF
TRBD1	TRBJ1-2	TRBV27	.	TGTGCCAGCAGTTTAAATTTCCGACAGGGTGTTTATGGCTACACCTTC	CASSLNFRQGVYGYTF
TRBD1	TRBJ1-6	TRBV14	.	TGTGCCAGCAGCCAACACAGGGGCAATTCACCCCTCCACTTT	CASSQHRGNSPLHF
TRBD1	TRBJ2-7	TRBV12-3/TRBV12-4	once	TGTGCCAGCAGGCCTCAGGGGGCAGGCGAGCAGTACTTC	CASRPQGAGEQYF
TRBD1	TRBJ2-6	TRBV2	.	TGTGCCAGCTTTCCGGGACAGGGACTGTCTGGGGCCAACGTCCTGACTTTC	CASFPGQGLSGANVLTF
TRBD1	TRBJ2-1	TRBV11-3	.	TGTGCCAGCAGTCAAGAGACCGGGACAGCCAATATCAATGAGCAGTTCTTC	CASSQETGTANINEQFF
.	TRBJ2-1	TRBV6-2/TRBV6-3	once	TGTGCCAGCAGTTATGGGGCAAGGGGGTCCTACAATGAGCAGTTCTTC	CASSYGARGSYNEQFF
.	TRBJ1-2	TRBV2	.	TGTGCCAGCAGGCTGGGCTCTAACTATGGCTACACCTTC	CASRLGSNYGYTF
.	TRBJ1-3	TRBV5-5	.	TGTGCCAGCAGCTTCCAGGGCAGCTCTGGAAACACCATATATTTT	CASSFQGSSGNTIYF
TRBD2	TRBJ2-7	TRBV7-2	.	TGTGCCAGCAGCTTCCGACTAGCGGGGGGCCCCCCCCAAAACTACGAGCAGTACTTC	CASSFRLAGGPPQNYEQYF
TRBD2	TRBJ2-5	TRBV7-8	.	TGTGCCAGCAGTCGAAGACTAGCGGGGGATCAAGAGACCCAGTACTTC	CASSRRLAGDQETQYF
.	TRBJ1-6	TRBV7-9	once	TGTGCCACTACAGTAGGCAATAATTCACCCCTCCACTTT	CATTVGNNSPLHF
.	TRBJ2-1	TRBV7-3	.	TGTGCCAGCAGCTTGCAGGTGACAAACGAGCAGTTCTTC	CASSLQVTNEQFF